This T cell receptor beta chain came from a study of T cells in Graves' hyperthyroidism and ophthalmopathy. General study points: The blood repertoire included most of the expanded thyroid clonotypes above 0.001. Ophthalmopathy could be told apart from stable hyperthyroidism with a 13 V-J model. Ophthalmopathy got predicted by the model a median around 6.6 months before its onset.

It was RNA transcripts that yielded the amplified TCR beta CDR3 regions. The HTBI primer set served for first-round RT-PCR of the TCR CDR3. One entry per CDR3 protein results from TCRdb running MiXCR on the multiplex PCR reads. The sample includes a few hundred thousand distinct CDR3 sequences, 13% to 15% of them seen just once. Clinical Activity Scores of at least 3, NOSPECS grades of at least 4 and durations under 3 months characterized ophthalmopathy patients. This CDR3 is built from 14 residues. Looked up from germline, CDR1 is SEHNR and CDR2 is FQNEAQ (reference sequence). The ends were cut back, 3 bases at V and 7 bases at J, with 13 bases in the middle. This clonotype showed up many times. Antigen unknown.

The origin of this receptor is a woman aged 25-40 years with Graves' ophthalmopathy. The V and J genes are TRBV7-9 and TRBJ2-1, with D possibly being TRBD2 (6 bases). The sequencing sample was made of blood. CDR3 bases: TGTGCCAGCAGCTTTTCGGAGGGTAGAAATGAGCAGTTCTTC. It yields the protein CASSFSEGRNEQFF.